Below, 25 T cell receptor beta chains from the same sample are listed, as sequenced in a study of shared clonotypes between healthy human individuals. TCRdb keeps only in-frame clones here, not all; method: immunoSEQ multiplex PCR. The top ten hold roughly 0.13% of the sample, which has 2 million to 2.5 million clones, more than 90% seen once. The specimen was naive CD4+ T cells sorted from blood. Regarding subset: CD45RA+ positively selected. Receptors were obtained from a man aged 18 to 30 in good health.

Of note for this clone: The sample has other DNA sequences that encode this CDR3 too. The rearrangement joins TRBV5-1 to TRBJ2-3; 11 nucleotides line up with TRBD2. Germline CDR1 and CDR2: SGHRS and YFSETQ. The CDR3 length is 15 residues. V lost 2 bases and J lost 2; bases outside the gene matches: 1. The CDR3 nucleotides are TGCGCCAGCAGCTTACTAGCGGGGGACACAGATACGCAGTATTTT. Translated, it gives CASSLLAGDTDTQYF. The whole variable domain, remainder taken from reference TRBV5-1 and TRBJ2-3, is KAGVTQTPRYLIKTRGQQVTLSCSPISGHRSVSWYQQTPGQGLQFLFEYFSETQRNKGNFPGRFSGRQFSNSRSEMNVSTLELGDSALYLCASSLLAGDTDTQYFGPGTRLTVL.

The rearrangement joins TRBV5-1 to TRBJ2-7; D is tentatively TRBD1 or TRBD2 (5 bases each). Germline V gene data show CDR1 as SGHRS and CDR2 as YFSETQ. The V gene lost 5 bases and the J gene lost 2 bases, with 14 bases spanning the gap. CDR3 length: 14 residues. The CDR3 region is CASSRDGTTYEQYF. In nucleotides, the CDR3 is TGCGCCAGCAGTCGGGACGGGACCACCTACGAGCAGTACTTC.

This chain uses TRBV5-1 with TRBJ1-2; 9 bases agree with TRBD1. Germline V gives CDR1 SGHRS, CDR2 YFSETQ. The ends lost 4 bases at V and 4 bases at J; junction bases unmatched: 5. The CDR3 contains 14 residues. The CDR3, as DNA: TGCGCCAGCAGCCCGGGGACAGGGATCTATGGCTACACCTTC. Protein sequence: CASSPGTGIYGYTF.

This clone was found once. CDR3 DNA: TGTGCCAGCAGCAAACCGGGACAGGTTTTCTTATCTTCTCTTTTCAATGAGCAGTTCTTC. Translating gives CASSKPGQVFLSSLFNEQFF. The chain couples TRBV21-1 to TRBJ2-1; no check of the table's D call, TRBD1, against the DNA was made. TRBV21-1 is designated a pseudogene. There are 20 residues in the CDR3.

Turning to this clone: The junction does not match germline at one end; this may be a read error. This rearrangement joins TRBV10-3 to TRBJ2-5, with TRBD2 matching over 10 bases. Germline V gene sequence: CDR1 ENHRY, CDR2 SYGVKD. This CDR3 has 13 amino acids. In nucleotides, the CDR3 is TGTGCCACCTCGCTAGCGGGAGTAGAGGCCCAGTACTTC. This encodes CATSLAGVEAQYF.

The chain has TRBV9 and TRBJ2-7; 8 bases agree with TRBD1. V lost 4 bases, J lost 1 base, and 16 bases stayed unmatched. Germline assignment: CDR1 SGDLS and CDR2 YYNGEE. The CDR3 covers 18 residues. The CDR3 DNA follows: TGTGCCAGCAGCCCCCACCCAGGAGGCAGGGGGCATTCCTACGAGCAGTACTTC. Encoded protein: CASSPHPGGRGHSYEQYF.

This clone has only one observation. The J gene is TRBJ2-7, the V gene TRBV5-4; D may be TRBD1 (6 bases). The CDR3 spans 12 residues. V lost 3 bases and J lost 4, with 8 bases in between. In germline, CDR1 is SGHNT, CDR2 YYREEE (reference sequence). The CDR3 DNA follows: TGTGCCAGCAGCTGGCAGGGGTACGAGCAGTACTTC. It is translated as CASSWQGYEQYF.

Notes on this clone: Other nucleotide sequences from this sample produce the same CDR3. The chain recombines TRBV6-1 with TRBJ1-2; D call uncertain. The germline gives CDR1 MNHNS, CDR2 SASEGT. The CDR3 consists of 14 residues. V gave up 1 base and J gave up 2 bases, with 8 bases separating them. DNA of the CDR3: TGTGCCAGCAGTGAAGGTGGAGCGAACTATGGCTACACCTTC. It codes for CASSEGGANYGYTF.

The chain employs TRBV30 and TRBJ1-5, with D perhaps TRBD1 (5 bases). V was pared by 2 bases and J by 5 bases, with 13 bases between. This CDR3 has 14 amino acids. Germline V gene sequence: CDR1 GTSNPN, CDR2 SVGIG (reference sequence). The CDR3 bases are TGTGCCTGGAGTTTCTGGGGCGGGGATCAGCCCCAGCATTTT. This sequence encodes CAWSFWGGDQPQHF. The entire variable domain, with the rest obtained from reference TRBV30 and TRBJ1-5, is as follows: SQTIHQWPATLVQPVGSPLSLECTVEGTSNPNLYWYRQAAGRGLQLLFYSVGIGQISSEVPQNLSASRPQDRQFILSSKKLLLSDSGFYLCAWSFWGGDQPQHFGDGTRLSIL.

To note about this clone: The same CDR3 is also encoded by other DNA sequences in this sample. The DNA of the CDR3 is TGTGCCAGCAGTGAAGGACAGGTTAATCAGCCCCAGCATTTT. Translation: CASSEGQVNQPQHF. V and J are TRBV2 and TRBJ1-5; tentative D call: TRBD1 (6 bases). This CDR3 has 14 amino acids. V lost 1 base and J lost 4, with 8 bases in between. Germline CDR1 is SNHLY and CDR2 is FYNNEI. Full variable domain (rest looked up from reference TRBV2 and TRBJ1-5): EPEVTQTPSHQVTQMGQEVILRCVPISNHLYFYWYRQILGQKVEFLVSFYNNEISEKSEIFDDQFSVERPDGSNFTLKIRSTKLEDSAMYFCASSEGQVNQPQHFGDGTRLSIL.

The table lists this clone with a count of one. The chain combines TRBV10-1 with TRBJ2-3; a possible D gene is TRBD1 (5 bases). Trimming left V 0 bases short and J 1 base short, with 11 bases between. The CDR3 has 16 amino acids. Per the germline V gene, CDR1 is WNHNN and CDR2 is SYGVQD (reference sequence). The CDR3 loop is CASSESRVGGTDTQYF. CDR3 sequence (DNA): TGCGCCAGCAGTGAGTCCAGGGTAGGCGGCACAGATACGCAGTATTTT.

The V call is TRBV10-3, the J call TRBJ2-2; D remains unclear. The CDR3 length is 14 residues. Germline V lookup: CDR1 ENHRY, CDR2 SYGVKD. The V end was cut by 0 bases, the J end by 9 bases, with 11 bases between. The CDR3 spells CAISESELLRELFF. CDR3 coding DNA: TGTGCCATCAGTGAGTCTGAGCTCCTCCGGGAGCTGTTTTTT.

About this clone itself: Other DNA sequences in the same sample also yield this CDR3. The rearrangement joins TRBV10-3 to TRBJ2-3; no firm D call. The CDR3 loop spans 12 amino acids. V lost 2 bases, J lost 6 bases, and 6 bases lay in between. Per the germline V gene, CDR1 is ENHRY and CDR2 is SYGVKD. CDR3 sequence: CAISEVADTQYF. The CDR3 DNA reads TGTGCCATCAGTGAGGTGGCGGATACGCAGTATTTT.

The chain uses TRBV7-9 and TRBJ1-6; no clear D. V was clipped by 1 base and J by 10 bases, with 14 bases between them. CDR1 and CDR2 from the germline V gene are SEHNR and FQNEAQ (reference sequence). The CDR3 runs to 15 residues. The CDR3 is CASSLGGVAGSPLHF. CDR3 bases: TGTGCCAGCAGCTTAGGTGGGGTTGCAGGCTCACCCCTCCACTTT.

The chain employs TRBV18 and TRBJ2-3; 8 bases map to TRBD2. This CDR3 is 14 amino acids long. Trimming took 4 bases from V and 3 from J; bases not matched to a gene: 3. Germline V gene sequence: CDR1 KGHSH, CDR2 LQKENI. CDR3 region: CASSHGGRTDTQYF. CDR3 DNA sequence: TGTGCCAGCTCACACGGCGGGAGGACAGATACGCAGTATTTT.

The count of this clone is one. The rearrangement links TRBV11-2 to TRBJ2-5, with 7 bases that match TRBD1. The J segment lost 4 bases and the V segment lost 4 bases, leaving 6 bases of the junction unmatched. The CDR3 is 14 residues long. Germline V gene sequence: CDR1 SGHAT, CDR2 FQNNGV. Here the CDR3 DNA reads TGTGCCAGCAGCTCGCCCTCAGGGGGAGAGACCCAGTACTTC. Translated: CASSSPSGGETQYF.

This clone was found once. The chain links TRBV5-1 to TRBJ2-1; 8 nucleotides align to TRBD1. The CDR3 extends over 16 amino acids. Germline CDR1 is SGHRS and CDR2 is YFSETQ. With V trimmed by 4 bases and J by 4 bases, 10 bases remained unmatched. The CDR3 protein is CASSPMTGDNYNEQFF. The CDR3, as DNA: TGCGCCAGCAGCCCAATGACAGGGGACAATTACAATGAGCAGTTCTTC.

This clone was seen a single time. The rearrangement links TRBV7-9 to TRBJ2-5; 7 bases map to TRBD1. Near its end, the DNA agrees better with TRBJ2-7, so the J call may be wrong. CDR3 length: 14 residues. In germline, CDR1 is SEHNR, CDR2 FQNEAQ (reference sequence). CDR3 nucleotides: TGTGCCAGCAGCTCCACACAGGGGAGATACGAGCAGTACTTC. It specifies CASSSTQGRYEQYF.

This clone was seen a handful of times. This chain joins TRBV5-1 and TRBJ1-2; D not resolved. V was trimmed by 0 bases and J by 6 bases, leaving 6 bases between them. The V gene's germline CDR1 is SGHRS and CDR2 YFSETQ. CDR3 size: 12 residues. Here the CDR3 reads CASSLDGNGYTF. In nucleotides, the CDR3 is TGCGCCAGCAGCTTGGACGGGAATGGCTACACCTTC. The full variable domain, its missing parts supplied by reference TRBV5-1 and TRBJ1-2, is KAGVTQTPRYLIKTRGQQVTLSCSPISGHRSVSWYQQTPGQGLQFLFEYFSETQRNKGNFPGRFSGRQFSNSRSEMNVSTLELGDSALYLCASSLDGNGYTFGSGTRLTVV.

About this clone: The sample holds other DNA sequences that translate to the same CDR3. The DNA of the CDR3 is TGTGCCAGCAGTTACGGGACAGGGCGCGAGACCCAGTACTTC. It translates to CASSYGTGRETQYF. The chain couples TRBV6-5 to TRBJ2-5, with 9 bases lining up with TRBD1. From germline, CDR1 is MNHEY and CDR2 SVGAGI. The V segment lost 2 bases and the J segment 5 bases; nucleotides outside the gene matches: 3. This CDR3 has 14 residues.

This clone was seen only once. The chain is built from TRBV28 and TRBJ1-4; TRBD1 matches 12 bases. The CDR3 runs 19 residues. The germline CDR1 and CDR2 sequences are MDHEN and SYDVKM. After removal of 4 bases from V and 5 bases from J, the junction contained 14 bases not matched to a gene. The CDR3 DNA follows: TGTGCCAGCAGTTCCTCCGGGACAGGGGGCCTTCCTAGGAATGAAAAACTGTTTTTT. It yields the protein CASSSSGTGGLPRNEKLFF.

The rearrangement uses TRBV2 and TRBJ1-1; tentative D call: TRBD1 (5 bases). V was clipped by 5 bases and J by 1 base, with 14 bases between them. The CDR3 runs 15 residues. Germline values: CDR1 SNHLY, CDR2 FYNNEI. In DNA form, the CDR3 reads TGTGCCAGCAGTCTCAGGCGGGGGGGGAACACTGAAGCTTTCTTT. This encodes CASSLRRGGNTEAFF.

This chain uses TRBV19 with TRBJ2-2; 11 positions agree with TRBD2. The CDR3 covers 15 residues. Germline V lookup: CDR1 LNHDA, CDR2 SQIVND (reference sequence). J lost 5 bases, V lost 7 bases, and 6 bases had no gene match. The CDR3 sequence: CASTPVAGGTGELFF. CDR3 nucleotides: TGTGCCAGTACTCCAGTAGCGGGAGGGACCGGGGAGCTGTTTTTT.

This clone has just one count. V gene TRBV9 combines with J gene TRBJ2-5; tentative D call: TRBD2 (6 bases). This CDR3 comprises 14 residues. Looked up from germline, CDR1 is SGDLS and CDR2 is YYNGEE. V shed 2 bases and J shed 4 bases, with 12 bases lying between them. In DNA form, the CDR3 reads TGTGCCAGCAGCGTCGGGACTCTCATAGAGACCCAGTACTTC. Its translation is CASSVGTLIETQYF. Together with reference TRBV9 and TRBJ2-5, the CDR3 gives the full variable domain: DSGVTQTPKHLITATGQRVTLRCSPRSGDLSVYWYQQSLDQGLQFLIQYYNGEERAKGNILERFSAQQFPDLHSELNLSSLELGDSALYFCASSVGTLIETQYFGPGTRLLVL.

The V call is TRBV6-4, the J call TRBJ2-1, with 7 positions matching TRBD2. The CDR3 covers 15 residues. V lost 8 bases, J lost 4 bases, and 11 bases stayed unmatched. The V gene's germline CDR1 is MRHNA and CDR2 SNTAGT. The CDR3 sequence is CASGDLAALYNEQFF. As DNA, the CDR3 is TGTGCCAGCGGGGACCTAGCGGCATTATACAATGAGCAGTTCTTC.